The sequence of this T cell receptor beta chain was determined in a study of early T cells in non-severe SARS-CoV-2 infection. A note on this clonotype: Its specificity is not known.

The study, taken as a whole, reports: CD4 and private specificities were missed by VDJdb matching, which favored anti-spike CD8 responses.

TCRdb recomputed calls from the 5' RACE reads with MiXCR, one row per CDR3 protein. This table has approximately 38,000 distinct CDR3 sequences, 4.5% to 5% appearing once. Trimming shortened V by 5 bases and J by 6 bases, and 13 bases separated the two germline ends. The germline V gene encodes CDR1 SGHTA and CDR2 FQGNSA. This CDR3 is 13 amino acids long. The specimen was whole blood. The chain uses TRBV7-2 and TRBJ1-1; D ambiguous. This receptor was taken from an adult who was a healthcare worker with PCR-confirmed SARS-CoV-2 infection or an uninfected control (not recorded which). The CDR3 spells CASSPVGRAEAFF. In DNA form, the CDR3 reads TGTGCCAGCAGCCCAGTGGGGAGGGCTGAAGCTTTCTTT. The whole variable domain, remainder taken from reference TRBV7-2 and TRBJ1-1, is GAGVSQSPSNKVTEKGKDVELRCDPISGHTALYWYRQSLGQGLEFLIYFQGNSAPDKSGLPSDRFSAERTGGSVSTLTIQRTQQEDSAVYLCASSPVGRAEAFFGQGTRLTVV.